Described below is a single TCR beta chain sequence and its context. Its matching antigen is unknown. Here immunoSEQ multiplex PCR was the method, and the copy in TCRdb shows in-frame clones only, minus some. The table has tens of thousands of clones, 70% to 85% seen once; the top ten hold approximately 3.7%. This sample was taken from a study of early stage breast cancer tumors. Study-level points and caveats: Commonly generated sequences made up most enriched TCRB sequences shared between patients. Comparing each tissue with blood distinguished tumor from normal in 14 of 16 patients.

Trimming pared 6 bases from V and 2 bases from J, leaving 11 bases between. Germline V gene lookup returns CDR1 SQVTM and CDR2 ANQGSEA. The CDR3 runs to 12 residues. The chain couples TRBV29-1 to TRBJ2-7, with TRBD2 as a possible D gene (5 bases). The sequenced sample consisted of blood. The receptor's source is a person aged 55 to 70 with breast cancer. CDR3 region: CSVGIGAYEQYF. CDR3 coding DNA: TGCAGCGTCGGAATCGGGGCCTACGAGCAGTACTTC.